This TCR beta chain was captured by sequencing in a study of Graves' ophthalmopathy and Graves' hyperthyroidism. CDR3 regions of TCR beta were amplified from RNA transcripts. An opening RT-PCR round employed HTBI primers and preceded a second-round multiplex PCR. TCRdb re-called the multiplex PCR reads with MiXCR, one entry per CDR3 protein. The data contain around 470,000 distinct CDR3 sequences, around an eighth of them singletons. Diagnoses were established from clinical symptoms, serum thyroxine, TRAb, thyroid ultrasound and orbital computed tomography. The V and J ends lost 3 bases and 5 bases respectively, with 17 bases between them. The length of the CDR3 is 16 residues. CDR1 and CDR2 from the germline V gene are SGDLS and YYNGEE. In its sample, this clonotype was seen many times.

The chain carries TRBV9 and TRBJ2-2, with a weak D call TRBD1 (6 bases). The receptor was derived from a woman in her 30s with Graves' ophthalmopathy. The sequenced sample was blood. The CDR3 sequence is CASSDPLDRLTGELFF. Written as DNA, the CDR3 is TGTGCCAGCAGCGATCCCCTTGACAGGTTAACCGGGGAGCTGTTTTTT.